The table lists the clone carrying this T cell receptor beta chain with many counts. The antigen is not known. The data stem from a study of T cells in Graves' hyperthyroidism and ophthalmopathy. Template material for amplifying TCR beta CDR3 regions consisted of RNA transcripts. The HTBI primer set served for first-round RT-PCR of the TCR CDR3. TCRdb analysed the multiplex PCR reads with MiXCR anew, one entry per CDR3 protein. The sample has around 700,000 distinct CDR3 sequences, around a sixth seen once; the top ten hold approximately 15%. Findings of the study overall: Most clonotypes expanded in the thyroid (above 0.001) were also present in blood.

Reasons for excluding patients were uncontrolled infection, other autoimmune disease, pregnancy or lactation. Each diagnosis drew on symptoms, thyroxine, TRAb, thyroid ultrasound and orbital computed tomography findings. The study collected blood at first hyperthyroidism diagnosis, before any ophthalmopathy symptoms arose. The CDR3 contains 14 residues. The V and J ends lost 1 base and 1 base respectively, with 8 bases between them. CDR1 SGHRS and CDR2 YFSETQ come from the germline V gene. This sequence joins TRBV5-1 and TRBJ2-5; the D is unclear. Material for sequencing was blood. The receptor comes from a woman aged 50 to 60 with Graves' hyperthyroidism that later progressed to Graves' ophthalmopathy. The DNA of the CDR3 is TGCGCCAGCAGCTTGTCCGACCTCCAAGAGACCCAGTACTTC. Protein: CASSLSDLQETQYF.